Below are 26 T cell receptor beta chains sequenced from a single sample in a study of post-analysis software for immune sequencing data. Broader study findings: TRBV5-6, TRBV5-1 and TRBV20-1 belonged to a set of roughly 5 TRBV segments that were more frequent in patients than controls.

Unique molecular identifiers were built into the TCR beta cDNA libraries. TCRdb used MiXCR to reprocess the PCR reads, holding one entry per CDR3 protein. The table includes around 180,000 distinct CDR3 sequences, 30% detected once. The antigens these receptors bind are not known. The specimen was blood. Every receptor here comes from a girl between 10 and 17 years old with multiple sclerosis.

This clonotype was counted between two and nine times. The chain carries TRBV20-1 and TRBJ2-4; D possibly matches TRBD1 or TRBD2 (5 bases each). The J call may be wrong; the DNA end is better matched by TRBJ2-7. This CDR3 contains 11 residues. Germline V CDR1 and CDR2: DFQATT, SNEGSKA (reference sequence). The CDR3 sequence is CSGGMEYEQYF. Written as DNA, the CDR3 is TGCAGTGGGGGGATGGAGTACGAGCAGTACTTC.

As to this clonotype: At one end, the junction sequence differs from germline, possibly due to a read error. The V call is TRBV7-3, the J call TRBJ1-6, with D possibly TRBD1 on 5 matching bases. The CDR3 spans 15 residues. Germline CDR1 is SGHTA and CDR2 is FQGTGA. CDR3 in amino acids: CAGSLGGSVNSPLHF. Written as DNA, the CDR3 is TGTGCCGGCAGCTTGGGGGGAAGTGTCAATTCACCCCTCCACTTT.

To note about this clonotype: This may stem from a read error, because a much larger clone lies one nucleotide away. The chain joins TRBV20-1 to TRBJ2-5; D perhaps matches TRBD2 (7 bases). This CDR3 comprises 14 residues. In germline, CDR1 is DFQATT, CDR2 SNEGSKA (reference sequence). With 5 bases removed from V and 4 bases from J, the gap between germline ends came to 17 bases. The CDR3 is CSAGGGAQGETQYF. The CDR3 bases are TGCAGTGCTGGAGGGGGGGCACAGGGAGAGACCCAGTACTTC.

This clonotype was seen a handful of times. CDR3 nucleotides: TGTGCCAGCAGCTTCCGGGATAATACTTTAAATCAGCCCCAGCATTTT. Amino acids: CASSFRDNTLNQPQHF. V and J are TRBV7-2 and TRBJ1-5, with D hard to call. The V and J ends lost 3 bases and 4 bases respectively, with 16 bases between them. Germline V gene lookup returns CDR1 SGHTA and CDR2 FQGNSA. CDR3 length: 16 residues.

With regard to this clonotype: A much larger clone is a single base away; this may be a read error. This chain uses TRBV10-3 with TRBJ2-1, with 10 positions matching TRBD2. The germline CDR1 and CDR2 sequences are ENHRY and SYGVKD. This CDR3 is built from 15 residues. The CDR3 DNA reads TGTGCCATCAGTGACAGCGGGAGGGACTACAGTGAGCAGTTCTTC. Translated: CAISDSGRDYSEQFF.

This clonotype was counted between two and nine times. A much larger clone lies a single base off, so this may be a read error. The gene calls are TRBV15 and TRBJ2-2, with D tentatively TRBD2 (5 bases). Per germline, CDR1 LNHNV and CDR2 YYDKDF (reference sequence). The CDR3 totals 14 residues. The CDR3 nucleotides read TGTGCCACCAGCAGAGAGACCGTAACCGGGGAGCGGTTTTTT. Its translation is CATSRETVTGERFF.

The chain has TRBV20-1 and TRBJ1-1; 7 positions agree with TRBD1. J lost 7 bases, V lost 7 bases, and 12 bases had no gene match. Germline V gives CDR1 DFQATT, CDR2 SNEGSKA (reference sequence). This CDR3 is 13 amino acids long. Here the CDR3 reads CSGPEGGAGEAFF. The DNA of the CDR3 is TGCAGTGGACCAGAAGGGGGCGCGGGTGAAGCTTTCTTT.

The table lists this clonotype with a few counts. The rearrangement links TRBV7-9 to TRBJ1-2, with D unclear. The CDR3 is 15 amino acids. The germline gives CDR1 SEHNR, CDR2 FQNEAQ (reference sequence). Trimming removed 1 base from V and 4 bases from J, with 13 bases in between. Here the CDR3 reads CASSLDDPSPYGYTF. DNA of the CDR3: TGTGCCAGCAGCTTAGATGACCCATCCCCCTATGGCTACACCTTC.

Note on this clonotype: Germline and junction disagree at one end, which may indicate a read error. As DNA, the CDR3 is TGTGCCAACAGCCCAAGGACAGGGGGTTCAGAGACCCAGTACTTC. Residues: CANSPRTGGSETQYF. V is TRBV11-2 and J is TRBJ2-5; 10 bases are a match to TRBD1. This CDR3 is built from 15 residues. In germline, CDR1 is SGHAT, CDR2 FQNNGV. Full variable domain (rest looked up from reference TRBV11-2 and TRBJ2-5): EAGVAQSPRYKIIEKRQSVAFWCNPISGHATLYWYQQILGQGPKLLIQFQNNGVVDDSQLPKDRFSAERLKGVDSTLKIQPAKLEDSAVYLCANSPRTGGSETQYFGPGTRLLVL.

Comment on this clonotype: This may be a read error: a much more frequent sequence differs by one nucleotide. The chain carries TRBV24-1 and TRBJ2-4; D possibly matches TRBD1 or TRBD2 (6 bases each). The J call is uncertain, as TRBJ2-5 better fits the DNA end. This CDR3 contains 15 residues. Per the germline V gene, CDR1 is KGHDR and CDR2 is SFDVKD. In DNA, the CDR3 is TGTGCCTCCAGTGACACTAGGGGGGCCCAAGAGACCCAGTACTTC. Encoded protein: CASSDTRGAQETQYF.

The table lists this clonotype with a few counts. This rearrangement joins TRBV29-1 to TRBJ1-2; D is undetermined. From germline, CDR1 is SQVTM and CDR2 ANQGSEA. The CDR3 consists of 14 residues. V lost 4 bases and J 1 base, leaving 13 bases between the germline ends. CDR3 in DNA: TGCAGCGTTGCATCGGCAGCAAGTAACTATGGCTACACCTTC. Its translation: CSVASAASNYGYTF.

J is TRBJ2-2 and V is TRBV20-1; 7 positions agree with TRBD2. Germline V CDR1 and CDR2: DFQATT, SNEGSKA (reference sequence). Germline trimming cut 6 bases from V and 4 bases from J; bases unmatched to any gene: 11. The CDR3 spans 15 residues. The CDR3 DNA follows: TGCAGTGCGACCCCCGGGACTACCAGCACCGGGGAGCTGTTTTTT. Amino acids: CSATPGTTSTGELFF.

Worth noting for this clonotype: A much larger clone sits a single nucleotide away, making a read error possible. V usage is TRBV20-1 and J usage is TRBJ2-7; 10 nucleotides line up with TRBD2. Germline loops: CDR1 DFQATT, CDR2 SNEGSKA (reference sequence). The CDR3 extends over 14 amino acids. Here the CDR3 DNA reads TGCGGTGCTAGTAGTTCTAGCGGGGGCTACGAGCAGTACTTC. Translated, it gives CGASSSSGGYEQYF.

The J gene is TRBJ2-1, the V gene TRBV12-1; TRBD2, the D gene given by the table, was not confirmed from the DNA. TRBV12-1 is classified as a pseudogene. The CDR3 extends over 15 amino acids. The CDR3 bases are TGTGCCAGCAGCTTGCGGGGGACTATAGGGAATGAGCAGTTCTTC. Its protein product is CASSLRGTIGNEQFF.

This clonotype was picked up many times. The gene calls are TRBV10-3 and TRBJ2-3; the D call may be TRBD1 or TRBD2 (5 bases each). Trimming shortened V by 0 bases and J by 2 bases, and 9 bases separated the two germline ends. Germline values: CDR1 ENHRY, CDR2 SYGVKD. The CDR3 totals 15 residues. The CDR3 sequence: CAISESRDPTDTQYF. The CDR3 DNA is TGTGCCATCAGTGAGTCCCGGGACCCCACAGATACGCAGTATTTT.

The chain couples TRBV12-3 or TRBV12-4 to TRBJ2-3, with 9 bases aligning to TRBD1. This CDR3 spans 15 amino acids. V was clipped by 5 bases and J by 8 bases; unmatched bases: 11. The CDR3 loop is CASSPGQGFRSTQYF. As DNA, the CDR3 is TGTGCCAGCAGTCCAGGACAGGGGTTCAGAAGTACGCAGTATTTT.

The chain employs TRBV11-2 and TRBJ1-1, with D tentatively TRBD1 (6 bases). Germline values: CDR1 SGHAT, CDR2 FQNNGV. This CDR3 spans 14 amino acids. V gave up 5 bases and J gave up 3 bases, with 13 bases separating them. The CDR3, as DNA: TGTGCCAGCAGCGAGTACAGGGTGGACACTGAAGCTTTCTTT. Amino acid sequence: CASSEYRVDTEAFF.

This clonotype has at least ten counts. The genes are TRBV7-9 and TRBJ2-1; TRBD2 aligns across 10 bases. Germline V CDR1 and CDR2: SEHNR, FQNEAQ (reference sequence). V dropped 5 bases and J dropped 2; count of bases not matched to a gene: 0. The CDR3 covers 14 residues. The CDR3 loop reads CASSTSGTYNEQFF. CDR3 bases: TGTGCCAGCAGCACTAGCGGGACCTACAATGAGCAGTTCTTC.

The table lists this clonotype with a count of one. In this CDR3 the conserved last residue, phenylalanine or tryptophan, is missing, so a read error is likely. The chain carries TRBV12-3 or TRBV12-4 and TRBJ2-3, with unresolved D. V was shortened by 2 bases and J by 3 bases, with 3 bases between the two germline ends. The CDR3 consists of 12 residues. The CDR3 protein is CASSLSTDTQYS. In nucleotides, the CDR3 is TGTGCCAGCAGTTTAAGTACAGATACGCAGTATTCT.

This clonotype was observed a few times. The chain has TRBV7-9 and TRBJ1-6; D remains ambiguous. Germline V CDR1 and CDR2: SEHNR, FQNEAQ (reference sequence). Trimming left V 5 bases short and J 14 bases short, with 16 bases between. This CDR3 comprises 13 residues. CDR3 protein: CASSAGPGTALHF. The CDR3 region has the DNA TGTGCCAGCAGCGCCGGACCCGGCACGGCCCTCCACTTT.

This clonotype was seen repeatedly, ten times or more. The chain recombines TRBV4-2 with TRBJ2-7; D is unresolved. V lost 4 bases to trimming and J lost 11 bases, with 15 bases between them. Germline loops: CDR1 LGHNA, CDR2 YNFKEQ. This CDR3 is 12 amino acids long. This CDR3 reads CASSRPGGEEYF. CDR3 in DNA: TGTGCCAGCAGCCGCCCGGGCGGAGAGGAGTACTTC.

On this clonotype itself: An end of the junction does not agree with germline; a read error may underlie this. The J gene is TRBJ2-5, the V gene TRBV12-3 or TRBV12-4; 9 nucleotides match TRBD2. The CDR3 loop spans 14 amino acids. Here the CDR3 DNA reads TGTGCCGGCAGCCGGACTAGCGAAAGGGAGACCCAGTGCTTC. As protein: CAGSRTSERETQCF.

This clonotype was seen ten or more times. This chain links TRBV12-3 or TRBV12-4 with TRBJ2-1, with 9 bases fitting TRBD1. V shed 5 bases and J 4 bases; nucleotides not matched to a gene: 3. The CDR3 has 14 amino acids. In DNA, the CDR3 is TGTGCCAGCAGTGGACAGGGGTCATACAATGAGCAGTTCTTC. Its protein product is CASSGQGSYNEQFF.

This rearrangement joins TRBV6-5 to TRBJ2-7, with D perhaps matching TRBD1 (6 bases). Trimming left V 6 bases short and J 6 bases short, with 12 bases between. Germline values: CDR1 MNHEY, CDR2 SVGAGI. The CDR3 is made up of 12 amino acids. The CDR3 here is CASRRQDSEQYF. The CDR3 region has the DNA TGTGCCAGCAGAAGACAGGATTCCGAGCAGTACTTC.

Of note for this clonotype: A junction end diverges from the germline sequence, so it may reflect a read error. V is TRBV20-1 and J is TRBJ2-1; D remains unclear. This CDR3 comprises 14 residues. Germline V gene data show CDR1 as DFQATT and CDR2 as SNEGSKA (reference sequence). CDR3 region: CSASPVGLYKEQFF. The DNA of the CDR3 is TGCAGTGCTAGTCCCGTTGGTCTCTACAAAGAGCAGTTCTTC.

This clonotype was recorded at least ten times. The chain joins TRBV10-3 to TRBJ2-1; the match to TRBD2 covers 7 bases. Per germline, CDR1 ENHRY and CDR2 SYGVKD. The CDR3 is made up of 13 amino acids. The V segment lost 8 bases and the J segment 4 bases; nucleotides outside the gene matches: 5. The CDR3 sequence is CAIRGLGYNEQFF. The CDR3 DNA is TGTGCCATCCGAGGACTAGGATACAATGAGCAGTTCTTC.